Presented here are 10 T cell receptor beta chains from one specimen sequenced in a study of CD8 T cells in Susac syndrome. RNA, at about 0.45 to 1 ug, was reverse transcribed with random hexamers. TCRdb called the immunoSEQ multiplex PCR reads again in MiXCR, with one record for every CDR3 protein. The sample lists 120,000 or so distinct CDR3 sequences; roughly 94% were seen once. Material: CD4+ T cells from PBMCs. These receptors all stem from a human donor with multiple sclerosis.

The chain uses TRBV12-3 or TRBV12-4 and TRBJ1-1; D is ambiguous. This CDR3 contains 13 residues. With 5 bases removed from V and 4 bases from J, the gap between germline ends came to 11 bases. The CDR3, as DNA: TGTGCCAGCAGTATCCCCGAAGCCACTGAAGCTTTCTTT. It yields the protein CASSIPEATEAFF.

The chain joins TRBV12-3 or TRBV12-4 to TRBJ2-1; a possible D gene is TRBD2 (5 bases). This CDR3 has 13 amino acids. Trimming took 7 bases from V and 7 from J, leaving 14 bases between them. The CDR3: CASNDLRGNEQFF. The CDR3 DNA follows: TGTGCCAGCAACGACCTAAGAGGGAATGAGCAGTTCTTC.

The CDR3 sequence: CASSLWQGRETQYF. The CDR3 nucleotides read TGTGCCAGCAGTTTATGGCAGGGGAGGGAGACCCAGTACTTC. V is TRBV12-3 or TRBV12-4 and J is TRBJ2-5; D is possibly TRBD1 or TRBD2 (6 bases each). The CDR3 is 14 amino acids. The V end was cut by 2 bases, the J end by 5 bases, with 12 bases between.

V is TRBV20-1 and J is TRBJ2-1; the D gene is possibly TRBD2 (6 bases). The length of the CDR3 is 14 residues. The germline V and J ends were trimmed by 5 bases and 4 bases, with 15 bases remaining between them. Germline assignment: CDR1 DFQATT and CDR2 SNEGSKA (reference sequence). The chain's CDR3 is CSAGVGGRYNEQFF. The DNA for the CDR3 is TGCAGTGCTGGTGTCGGAGGGAGGTACAATGAGCAGTTCTTC.

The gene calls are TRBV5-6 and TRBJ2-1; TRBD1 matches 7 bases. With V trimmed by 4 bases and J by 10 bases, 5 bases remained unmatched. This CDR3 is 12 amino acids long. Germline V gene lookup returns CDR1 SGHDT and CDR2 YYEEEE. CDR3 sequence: CASSLTGLEQFF. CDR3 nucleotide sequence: TGTGCCAGCAGCCTGACAGGGCTCGAGCAGTTCTTC.

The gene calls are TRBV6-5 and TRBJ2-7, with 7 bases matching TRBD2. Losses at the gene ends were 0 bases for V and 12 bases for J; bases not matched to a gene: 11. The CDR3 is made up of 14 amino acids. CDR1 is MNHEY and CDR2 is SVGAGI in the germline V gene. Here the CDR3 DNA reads TGTGCCAGCAGTTACTCCCCGACTAGCCCGGTTAGGTACTTC. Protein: CASSYSPTSPVRYF.

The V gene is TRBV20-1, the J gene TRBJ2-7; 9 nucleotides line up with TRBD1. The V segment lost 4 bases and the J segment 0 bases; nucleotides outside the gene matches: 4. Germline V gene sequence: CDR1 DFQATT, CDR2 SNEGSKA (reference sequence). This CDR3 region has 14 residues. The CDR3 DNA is TGCAGTGCTACTGGGACAGGGAGCTCCTACGAGCAGTACTTC. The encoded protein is CSATGTGSSYEQYF.

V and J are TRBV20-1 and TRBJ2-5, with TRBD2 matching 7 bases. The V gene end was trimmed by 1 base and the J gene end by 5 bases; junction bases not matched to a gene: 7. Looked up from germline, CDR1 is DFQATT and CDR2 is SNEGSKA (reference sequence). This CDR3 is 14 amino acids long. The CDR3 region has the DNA TGCAGTGCTAGAGGAAGGACTAGTCCTGAGACCCAGTACTTC. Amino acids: CSARGRTSPETQYF.

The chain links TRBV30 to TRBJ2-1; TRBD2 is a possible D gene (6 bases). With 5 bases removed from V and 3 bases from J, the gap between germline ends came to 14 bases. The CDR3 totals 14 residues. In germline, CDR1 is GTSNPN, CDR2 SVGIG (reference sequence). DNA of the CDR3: TGTGCCTGGGGGGAAGGGAGGATCTACAATGAGCAGTTCTTC. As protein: CAWGEGRIYNEQFF.

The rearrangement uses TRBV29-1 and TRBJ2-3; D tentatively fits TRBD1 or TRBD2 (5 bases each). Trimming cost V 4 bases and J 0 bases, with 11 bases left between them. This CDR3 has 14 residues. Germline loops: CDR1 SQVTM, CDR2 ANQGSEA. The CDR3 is CSVAGTASTDTQYF. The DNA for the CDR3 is TGCAGCGTTGCCGGGACGGCTAGCACAGATACGCAGTATTTT.